One sample yielded the 13 T cell receptor beta chains listed below, sequenced in a study of blood T cell repertoires in COVID-19. Method: immunoSEQ multiplex PCR; TCRdb's copy keeps in-frame clones and lacks some. This table has approximately 83,000 clones, approximately 77% appearing once. Sequenced material: peripheral blood. Receptors were obtained from a woman aged 80 or older with acute or convalescent COVID-19.

This clone was seen a few times. This rearrangement joins TRBV30 to TRBJ2-3, with TRBD2 matching 7 bases. Unmatched junction bases numbered 7, after V lost 5 bases and J lost 5 bases. Germline lookup yields CDR1 GTSNPN and CDR2 SVGIG (reference sequence). This CDR3 is built from 13 residues. CDR3 nucleotides: TGTGCCTGGGACCGCGGGAGTCGAGATACGCAGTATTTT. It codes for CAWDRGSRDTQYF.

This clone was picked up one time. The chain couples TRBV19 to TRBJ2-3, with D possibly being TRBD1 (6 bases). The CDR3 spans 16 residues. Germline values: CDR1 LNHDA, CDR2 SQIVND (reference sequence). Trimming removed 7 bases from V and 1 base from J, with 18 bases in between. CDR3 sequence: CASTLTRGFGTDTQYF. CDR3 sequence (DNA): TGTGCCAGTACCTTGACCAGGGGATTTGGCACAGATACGCAGTATTTT. Based on the CDR3 plus reference TRBV19 and TRBJ2-3, the full variable domain is DGGITQSPKYLFRKEGQNVTLSCEQNLNHDAMYWYRQDPGQGLRLIYYSQIVNDFQKGDIAEGYSVSREKKESFPLTVTSAQKNPTAFYLCASTLTRGFGTDTQYFGPGTRLTVL.

This chain uses TRBV2 with TRBJ1-6; no clear D gene. V lost 5 bases, J lost 0 bases, and 5 bases lay in between. The germline V gene has CDR1 SNHLY and CDR2 FYNNEI. This CDR3 contains 14 residues. CDR3: CASSSSSYNSPLHF. In DNA form, the CDR3 reads TGTGCCAGCAGTAGCTCCTCCTATAATTCACCCCTCCACTTT.

The chain employs TRBV27 and TRBJ2-1; possible D gene TRBD1, 5 bases. Per germline, CDR1 MNHEY and CDR2 SMNVEV (reference sequence). The CDR3 has 15 residues. V was clipped by 2 bases and J by 6 bases, with 14 bases between them. The CDR3 DNA is TGTGCCAGCAGTTTAAAGGGGCTACAGGTCAATGAGCAGTTCTTC. Translated, it gives CASSLKGLQVNEQFF.

The chain carries TRBV18 and TRBJ1-1, with D perhaps matching TRBD1 (5 bases). Trimming pared 3 bases from V and 3 bases from J, leaving 14 bases between. The CDR3 loop spans 15 amino acids. Germline V gene data show CDR1 as KGHSH and CDR2 as LQKENI. This chain's CDR3 is CASSPMTAPYTEAFF. CDR3 DNA sequence: TGTGCCAGCTCACCCATGACAGCCCCATACACTGAAGCTTTCTTT.

The gene calls are TRBV18 and TRBJ2-5; TRBD2 matches at 11 bases. The ends lost 5 bases at V and 2 bases at J; junction bases unmatched: 7. This CDR3 region has 16 residues. Germline CDR1 is KGHSH and CDR2 is LQKENI. The CDR3 sequence is CASSSQTSGTQETQYF. The CDR3 DNA sequence: TGTGCCAGCTCATCGCAGACTAGCGGGACTCAAGAGACCCAGTACTTC.

The chain is built from TRBV18 and TRBJ1-4, with 8 nucleotides matching TRBD1. The ends lost 3 bases at V and 5 bases at J; junction bases unmatched: 2. Germline V CDR1 and CDR2: KGHSH, LQKENI. The CDR3 runs 14 residues. The CDR3 is CASSPRTGNEKLFF. In DNA, the CDR3 is TGTGCCAGCTCACCTCGGACAGGGAATGAAAAACTGTTTTTT. Full variable domain (outside the CDR3, taken from reference TRBV18 and TRBJ1-4): NAGVMQNPRHLVRRRGQEARLRCSPMKGHSHVYWYRQLPEEGLKFMVYLQKENIIDESGMPKERFSAEFPKEGPSILRIQQVVRGDSAAYFCASSPRTGNEKLFFGSGTQLSVL.

The rearrangement links TRBV21-1 to TRBJ2-7; no DNA check was done on the table's D call, TRBD1. TRBV21-1 is flagged as a pseudogene. This CDR3 spans 17 amino acids. CDR3 bases: TGTGCCAGCAGCAAGGGGACAGGGGGCTTTCTCTCCTACGAGCAGTACTTC. It specifies CASSKGTGGFLSYEQYF.

The chain links TRBV4-3 to TRBJ1-5; 7 nucleotides align to TRBD1. From germline, CDR1 is LGHNA and CDR2 YSLEER. The CDR3 runs 18 residues. V lost 2 bases, J lost 5 bases, and 15 bases stayed unmatched. CDR3 amino acids: CASSQQWYRDSLYQPQHF. The CDR3, as DNA: TGCGCCAGCAGCCAACAGTGGTATAGGGACAGCCTTTATCAGCCCCAGCATTTT.

This clone was seen more than once but under ten times. This chain joins TRBV7-2 and TRBJ1-2; 11 positions match TRBD1. Germline CDR1 SGHTA, CDR2 FQGNSA. The trim removed 5 bases at V and 3 bases at J, leaving 2 bases unmatched. CDR3 length: 14 residues. The CDR3 coding sequence is TGTGCCAGCAGCCGGGGACAGGGGGACTATGGCTACACCTTC. Protein sequence: CASSRGQGDYGYTF.

This clone occurred a few times. The CDR3 sequence: CASSPRQGNSPLHF. The DNA for the CDR3 is TGTGCCAGCTCCCCAAGACAGGGGAATTCACCCCTCCACTTT. V is TRBV18 and J is TRBJ1-6, with TRBD1 matching 8 bases. There are 14 residues in the CDR3. Germline loops: CDR1 KGHSH, CDR2 LQKENI. J gave up 7 bases and V 6 bases, and 5 bases lay outside the gene matches.

The chain employs TRBV24-1 and TRBJ1-2, with D possibly TRBD1 on 5 matching bases. The CDR3 is 13 residues long. Germline V CDR1 and CDR2: KGHDR, SFDVKD. V lost 5 bases and J lost 8, with 14 bases in between. For the CDR3, the DNA is TGTGCCACCAGTGGGGGTCAGGGTCGCGGCTACACCTTC. Translated, it gives CATSGGQGRGYTF.

The V call is TRBV6-2 or TRBV6-3, the J call TRBJ2-6; a weak D match, TRBD1 (6 bases). CDR3 length: 14 residues. The V gene's germline CDR1 is MNHEY and CDR2 SVGEGT. V was pared by 5 bases and J by 2 bases, with 7 bases between. This CDR3 reads CASSRTAGANVLTF. DNA of the CDR3: TGTGCCAGCAGTAGGACAGCTGGGGCCAACGTCCTGACTTTC.